The clone carrying this T cell receptor beta chain appeared a few times. Its specificity is unknown. The junction departs from germline at one end; a sequencing error may be responsible. Unsorted bulk tissue of about 18-32 mg yielded co-extracted RNA and DNA. Without exception, tumor samples held over 90% viable tumor cells. The authors made TCR beta cDNA from 500 ng total RNA with a constant-region primer. Three-round nested multiplex PCR performed with slightly modified ARM-PCR produced the TCR beta libraries. Amplification in the first two PCR rounds was performed using TRBV1-TRBV30 forward primers and a C-beta reverse primer for 9 to 11 cycles each. In TCRdb, the multiplex PCR reads were re-called with MiXCR into one record per CDR3 protein. The sample contains more than 55,000 distinct CDR3 sequences, less than 75% of which appear only once. This entry is derived from a study of tumor-infiltrating lymphocytes in primary liver carcinoma. Study context: Among the tumors, stages were T1-T3 N0M0 and sizes roughly 4.2 to 10 cm. Study-level results: The top-250-clone fraction was significantly higher in tumors than in blood (p = 0.039). Present in all five tumor regions were only about 7-25% of the top clones.

This CDR3 comprises 14 residues. The germline gives CDR1 SQVTM, CDR2 ANQGSEA. J is TRBJ1-1 and V is TRBV29-1; TRBD1 matches 9 bases. The TCR was taken from a man between 40 and 49 years old with primary liver carcinoma and hepatitis B virus infection. Sequenced material: liver tumor tissue from sampling region 2. The subset here: tumor region T2, inferior pole. In DNA form, the CDR3 reads TGCAGCATAGGACAGGGGTTGGGGAACACTGAAGTTTTCTTT. Protein product: CSIGQGLGNTEVFF.